This T cell receptor beta chain was captured by sequencing in a study of blood T cell repertoires in COVID-19. Study-level information: Samples came from the United States, Italy and Spain, spanning acute and convalescent COVID-19.

In the authors' methods: Estimated nucleated cell counts came from reference gene primer amplification. Sequencing used immunoSEQ multiplex PCR; TCRdb keeps in-frame clones, though not all of them. V and J calls and clone size follow that table, whereas D and trimming were derived from the DNA. The sample lists some 100,000 clones; approximately 89% were seen once. V gave up 3 bases and J gave up 4 bases; unmatched junction bases: 5. The CDR3 length is 15 residues. CDR1 is SGHTA and CDR2 is FQGNSA in the germline V gene. The specimen was peripheral blood. This chain joins TRBV7-2 and TRBJ2-1, with 8 bases that match TRBD2. The receptor was isolated from a man between 60 and 75 years old with acute or convalescent COVID-19. CDR3 bases: TGTGCCAGCAGCTTCGGACTAGCAGAATACAATGAGCAGTTCTTC. This codes for CASSFGLAEYNEQFF.